The rows below give T cell receptor beta chains drawn from one sample of a study of PD-1 blockade in classical Hodgkin lymphoma. TCRdb's table, derived via immunoSEQ multiplex PCR, lists solely in-frame clones and lacks some. Altogether around 60,000 clones are present, 91% being singletons, with the ten largest covering under 13%. Sample: peripheral blood mononuclear cells (PBMCs), taken before the fourth cycle of nivolumab. These receptor sequences come from a human donor with classical Hodgkin lymphoma. Both conserved end residues are part of each CDR3. Fields, in order: clone size, D gene, J gene, V gene, CDR3 protein, CDR3 DNA. The D gene is left open where the match is weak. Clone size is given for some rows only: seen once, a few or many times, or a class if the clone is expanded.

clone_size: NA
d_call: NA
j_call: TRBJ1-2
v_call: TRBV6-1
cdr3_aa: CASSDVGRGNGYTF
cdr3_nt: TGTGCCAGCAGTGATGTCGGCAGGGGAAATGGCTACACCTTC

clone_size: NA
d_call: NA
j_call: TRBJ1-1
v_call: TRBV6-1
cdr3_aa: CASSRLGENTEAFF
cdr3_nt: TGTGCCAGCAGTAGGCTTGGTGAGAACACTGAAGCTTTCTTT

clone_size: NA
d_call: NA
j_call: TRBJ1-5
v_call: TRBV19
cdr3_aa: CASSMFAGNQPQHF
cdr3_nt: TGTGCCAGTAGTATGTTTGCGGGCAATCAGCCCCAGCATTTT

clone_size: NA
d_call: NA
j_call: TRBJ1-5
v_call: TRBV27
cdr3_aa: CASRRGEGAQHF
cdr3_nt: TGTGCCAGCAGAAGGGGTGAAGGGGCCCAGCATTTT

clone_size: NA
d_call: NA
j_call: TRBJ2-7
v_call: TRBV6-5
cdr3_aa: CASWGEDYEQYF
cdr3_nt: TGTGCCAGTTGGGGGGAGGACTACGAGCAGTACTTC

clone_size: NA
d_call: TRBD2
j_call: TRBJ2-1
v_call: TRBV6-1
cdr3_aa: CASSELMVVGRGGPTEQFF
cdr3_nt: TGTGCCAGCAGTGAACTGATGGTAGTGGGGCGGGGGGGCCCTACTGAGCAGTTCTTC

clone_size: medium-sized
d_call: TRBD1
j_call: TRBJ2-7
v_call: TRBV27
cdr3_aa: CASSLYPGQGSHEQYF
cdr3_nt: TGTGCCAGCAGTTTATATCCCGGACAGGGTTCCCACGAGCAGTACTTC

clone_size: few
d_call: NA
j_call: TRBJ2-7
v_call: TRBV5-4
cdr3_aa: CASSLETGSEQYF
cdr3_nt: TGTGCCAGCAGCTTGGAGACTGGGAGCGAGCAGTACTTC

clone_size: NA
d_call: TRBD2
j_call: TRBJ2-7
v_call: TRBV19
cdr3_aa: CASRTSGVAYEQYF
cdr3_nt: TGTGCCAGCCGGACTAGCGGGGTGGCCTACGAGCAGTACTTC

clone_size: NA
d_call: NA
j_call: TRBJ2-2
v_call: TRBV6-1
cdr3_aa: CASTVQINTGELFF
cdr3_nt: TGTGCCTCGACGGTCCAAATAAACACCGGGGAGCTGTTTTTT

clone_size: NA
d_call: NA
j_call: TRBJ1-1
v_call: TRBV18
cdr3_aa: CASSPGRGLDTEAFF
cdr3_nt: TGTGCCAGCTCACCAGGCAGGGGTTTGGACACTGAAGCTTTCTTT

clone_size: few
d_call: NA
j_call: TRBJ1-2
v_call: TRBV6-5
cdr3_aa: CASRPTGTYGYTF
cdr3_nt: TGTGCCAGCAGGCCGACAGGAACCTATGGCTACACCTTC

clone_size: NA
d_call: NA
j_call: TRBJ1-3
v_call: TRBV5-1
cdr3_aa: CASSLTAGNTIYF
cdr3_nt: TGCGCCAGCAGCTTGACTGCTGGAAACACCATATATTTT

clone_size: NA
d_call: NA
j_call: TRBJ2-7
v_call: TRBV7-9
cdr3_aa: CASSPRAGSYEQYF
cdr3_nt: TGTGCCAGCAGCCCTCGAGCGGGCTCCTACGAGCAGTACTTC

clone_size: NA
d_call: NA
j_call: TRBJ2-7
v_call: TRBV7-9
cdr3_aa: CASSPAAPPYEQYF
cdr3_nt: TGTGCCAGCAGCCCAGCGGCCCCCCCCTACGAGCAGTACTTC

clone_size: NA
d_call: TRBD2
j_call: TRBJ2-1
v_call: TRBV7-3
cdr3_aa: CASSSVAGDYNEQFF
cdr3_nt: TGTGCCAGCAGTAGCGTAGCGGGTGACTACAATGAGCAGTTCTTC

clone_size: NA
d_call: NA
j_call: TRBJ1-2
v_call: TRBV18
cdr3_aa: CASSPDSNYGYTF
cdr3_nt: TGTGCCAGCTCACCGGACAGCAACTATGGCTACACCTTC

clone_size: few
d_call: NA
j_call: TRBJ2-7
v_call: TRBV28
cdr3_aa: CASSRDSYEQYF
cdr3_nt: TGTGCCAGCAGTCGGGACTCCTACGAGCAGTACTTC

clone_size: NA
d_call: TRBD1
j_call: TRBJ1-6
v_call: TRBV27
cdr3_aa: CASRIGQENSPLHF
cdr3_nt: TGTGCCAGCAGAATTGGACAGGAGAATTCACCCCTCCACTTT

clone_size: few
d_call: NA
j_call: TRBJ1-1
v_call: TRBV18
cdr3_aa: CASSPRNTEAFF
cdr3_nt: TGTGCCAGCTCACCCCGTAACACTGAAGCTTTCTTT

clone_size: NA
d_call: TRBD2
j_call: TRBJ2-3
v_call: TRBV5-4
cdr3_aa: CASSSKRGGPADTQYF
cdr3_nt: TGTGCCAGCAGCTCCAAGCGGGGGGGCCCAGCAGATACGCAGTATTTT

clone_size: NA
d_call: NA
j_call: TRBJ1-6
v_call: TRBV2
cdr3_aa: CASSEFPEYNSPLHF
cdr3_nt: TGTGCCAGCAGTGAATTCCCAGAGTATAATTCACCCCTCCACTTT

clone_size: few
d_call: NA
j_call: TRBJ1-4
v_call: TRBV6-1
cdr3_aa: CASSERGKGWDEKLFF
cdr3_nt: TGTGCCAGCAGTGAAAGAGGGAAAGGTTGGGATGAAAAACTGTTTTTT

clone_size: NA
d_call: TRBD2
j_call: TRBJ2-1
v_call: TRBV11-2
cdr3_aa: CASSLRTSGGANEQFF
cdr3_nt: TGTGCCAGCAGCTTACGAACTAGCGGGGGGGCAAATGAGCAGTTCTTC

clone_size: NA
d_call: TRBD2
j_call: TRBJ2-1
v_call: TRBV7-6
cdr3_aa: CASSLEASGYNEQFF
cdr3_nt: TGTGCCAGCAGCTTAGAGGCTAGCGGGTACAATGAGCAGTTCTTC

clone_size: few
d_call: TRBD2
j_call: TRBJ2-1
v_call: TRBV11-2
cdr3_aa: CASSLLRGGGEQFF
cdr3_nt: TGTGCCAGCAGCCTACTGCGGGGGGGCGGTGAGCAGTTCTTC

clone_size: NA
d_call: NA
j_call: TRBJ1-2
v_call: TRBV2
cdr3_aa: CASSVVRQGRDGYTF
cdr3_nt: TGTGCCAGCAGTGTTGTTCGGCAGGGGAGGGATGGCTACACCTTC

clone_size: NA
d_call: NA
j_call: TRBJ1-4
v_call: TRBV4-2
cdr3_aa: CASSQEWAGLEEKLFF
cdr3_nt: TGTGCCAGCAGCCAAGAATGGGCAGGGCTAGAAGAAAAACTGTTTTTT

clone_size: NA
d_call: NA
j_call: TRBJ1-3
v_call: TRBV7-2
cdr3_aa: CASSNRGSSGNTIYF
cdr3_nt: TGTGCCAGCAGTAATAGGGGGAGCTCTGGAAACACCATATATTTT

clone_size: NA
d_call: NA
j_call: TRBJ1-1
v_call: TRBV19
cdr3_aa: CASSNKRTEAFF
cdr3_nt: TGTGCCAGTAGCAACAAGAGGACTGAAGCTTTCTTT

clone_size: NA
d_call: NA
j_call: TRBJ2-2
v_call: TRBV7-2
cdr3_aa: CASSRRLKTNTGELFF
cdr3_nt: TGTGCCAGCAGCCGACGACTAAAAACGAACACCGGGGAGCTGTTTTTT

clone_size: NA
d_call: NA
j_call: TRBJ2-5
v_call: TRBV5-1
cdr3_aa: CASSLDAMETQYF
cdr3_nt: TGCGCCAGCAGCTTAGACGCGATGGAGACCCAGTACTTC

clone_size: NA
d_call: TRBD1
j_call: TRBJ1-5
v_call: TRBV5-1
cdr3_aa: CASSFTGDREPQHF
cdr3_nt: TGCGCCAGCAGCTTTACAGGGGATCGGGAGCCCCAGCATTTT

clone_size: NA
d_call: TRBD1
j_call: TRBJ1-2
v_call: TRBV5-1
cdr3_aa: CASSLGQGEVDTF
cdr3_nt: TGCGCCAGCAGCTTGGGACAGGGGGAGGTTGACACCTTC

clone_size: NA
d_call: NA
j_call: TRBJ1-1
v_call: TRBV6-1
cdr3_aa: CASSFQLNTEAFF
cdr3_nt: TGTGCCAGCAGTTTCCAGCTGAACACTGAAGCTTTCTTT

clone_size: NA
d_call: TRBD1
j_call: TRBJ2-5
v_call: TRBV27
cdr3_aa: CASSLLGQGKETQYF
cdr3_nt: TGTGCCAGCAGTTTATTGGGACAGGGGAAGGAGACCCAGTACTTC

clone_size: NA
d_call: NA
j_call: TRBJ1-4
v_call: TRBV19
cdr3_aa: CASSMPGRGNEKLFF
cdr3_nt: TGTGCCAGTAGTATGCCCGGACGGGGGAATGAAAAACTGTTTTTT

clone_size: NA
d_call: NA
j_call: TRBJ1-1
v_call: TRBV4-1
cdr3_aa: CASSQGPRGPRGGTEAFF
cdr3_nt: TGCGCCAGCAGCCAAGGCCCCCGAGGGCCGCGGGGCGGCACTGAAGCTTTCTTT

clone_size: NA
d_call: NA
j_call: TRBJ2-7
v_call: TRBV30
cdr3_aa: CAWSGKYEQYF
cdr3_nt: TGTGCCTGGTCAGGGAAGTACGAGCAGTACTTC

clone_size: NA
d_call: NA
j_call: TRBJ2-1
v_call: TRBV30
cdr3_aa: CAWRKPGVGDNEQFF
cdr3_nt: TGTGCCTGGAGGAAACCGGGAGTGGGCGACAATGAGCAGTTCTTC

clone_size: NA
d_call: NA
j_call: TRBJ2-3
v_call: TRBV7-6
cdr3_aa: CASSPRGGVTDTQYF
cdr3_nt: TGTGCCAGCAGCCCCCGGGGCGGCGTCACAGATACGCAGTATTTT